Described below is a single T cell receptor beta chain sequence and its context. In the authors' workflow: Amplification of reference gene primers provided the estimated nucleated cell counts. Assay used: immunoSEQ multiplex PCR; TCRdb lists only in-frame clones, some missing. V and J calls plus clone size are reproduced from that table; the DNA served to infer D and trimming. This table holds around 68,000 clones, nearly 90% found once. The data are from a study of blood T cell repertoires in COVID-19. Study-level information: The study drew acute and convalescent COVID-19 samples from the United States, Italy and Spain.

Sequenced material: peripheral blood. The receptor comes from a man aged 50-60 years with active COVID-19.

The CDR3, as DNA: TGCAGCGTTGAAGGTTCGGGACTAGCGGGGGGGATTTTCACAGATACGCAGTATTTT. Protein sequence: CSVEGSGLAGGIFTDTQYF. The chain combines TRBV29-1 with TRBJ2-3; 16 bases line up with TRBD2. Germline values: CDR1 SQVTM, CDR2 ANQGSEA. J lost 2 bases, V lost 1 base, and 9 bases had no gene match. This CDR3 contains 19 residues.